What follows are 14 T cell receptor beta chains derived from one specimen sequenced in a study of blood T cell repertoires in COVID-19 (dated by TCRdb to about 2020). The library was prepared using the immunoSEQ multiplex PCR assay. TCRdb took this table from immuneACCESS and kept in-frame rearrangements with V and J called. Such tables lack part of the clones; where checked against another copy, unresolved V genes explain under half of the gap, and the rest is unexplained. This sample gives 200,000 or so clones in total; approximately 90% of them show up just once. The top ten clonotypes cover roughly 2.7% of the sample. The sequenced material came from PBMCs or T cells enriched from blood (not recorded which). The source is a woman aged 30 to 39 who had recovered from COVID-19.

The chain combines TRBV7-3 with TRBJ2-3; tentative D call: TRBD2 (5 bases). Germline V gene lookup returns CDR1 SGHTA and CDR2 FQGTGA. Deletions cut 5 bases from V and 1 base from J, with 10 bases between. The CDR3 covers 14 residues. As DNA, the CDR3 is TGTGCCAGCAGCCCCCTCGGGGGCACAGATACGCAGTATTTT. It specifies CASSPLGGTDTQYF.

The V call is TRBV7-9, the J call TRBJ1-5, with D hard to call. The V end lost 3 bases, the J end lost 6 bases, and 9 bases lay between the germline ends. The CDR3 extends over 13 amino acids. Germline CDR1 is SEHNR and CDR2 is FQNEAQ (reference sequence). The DNA for the CDR3 is TGTGCCAGCAGCTTCGGTGACATTCAGCCCCAGCATTTT. This translates into CASSFGDIQPQHF.

In nucleotides, the CDR3 is TGTGCCACCAGCAGAGATCGCACTAGCCCAGATACGCAGTATTTT. Protein: CATSRDRTSPDTQYF. The chain is built from TRBV15 and TRBJ2-3; D may be TRBD2 (6 bases). V was trimmed by 0 bases and J by 4 bases, leaving 11 bases between them. Germline loops: CDR1 LNHNV, CDR2 YYDKDF (reference sequence). The CDR3 runs 15 residues.

This chain joins TRBV9 and TRBJ2-7, with 8 bases that match TRBD1. Germline V gene sequence: CDR1 SGDLS, CDR2 YYNGEE. The CDR3 spans 13 residues. With V trimmed by 4 bases and J by 6 bases, 6 bases remained unmatched. CDR3 region: CASSPEQGGEQYF. The CDR3 nucleotides read TGTGCCAGCAGCCCAGAACAGGGGGGCGAGCAGTACTTC.

This chain links TRBV6-5 with TRBJ2-5; 7 bases are shared with TRBD1. V lost 10 bases to trimming and J lost 4 bases; unmatched junction nucleotides: 12. Germline-derived CDR1 and CDR2 are MNHEY and SVGAGI. This CDR3 spans 14 amino acids. The CDR3 DNA reads as TGTGCCACCTCACGAAACAGGGGAGCAGAGACCCAGTACTTC. Translated: CATSRNRGAETQYF.

This chain joins TRBV5-8 and TRBJ2-7; perhaps TRBD1 as D (6 bases). The V end lost 5 bases, the J end lost 3 bases, and 18 bases lay between the germline ends. This CDR3 is 15 amino acids long. Germline V gene data show CDR1 as SGHTS and CDR2 as YDEGEE. The CDR3 sequence: CASRPVGTRGYEQYF. The CDR3 nucleotides read TGTGCCAGCAGACCTGTCGGGACAAGGGGCTACGAGCAGTACTTC.

This clone came up a few times. The chain links TRBV4-1 to TRBJ2-5; 15 bases are a match to TRBD2. Trimming cost V 3 bases and J 5 bases; bases outside gene matches: 7. The CDR3 totals 17 residues. Germline assignment: CDR1 MGHRA and CDR2 YSYEKL. The CDR3 DNA reads TGCGCCAGCAGCCAGGGACTAGCGGGGGGCCGTGGGGAGACCCAGTACTTC. Protein sequence: CASSQGLAGGRGETQYF.

The V and J genes are TRBV12-3 or TRBV12-4 and TRBJ2-1; D is uncertain. Deletions cut 10 bases from V and 7 bases from J, with 14 bases between. This CDR3 has 12 amino acids. The CDR3 region is CATRGYGNEQFF. The DNA of the CDR3 is TGTGCCACACGTGGATACGGGAATGAGCAGTTCTTC.

CDR3 amino acids: CASSLSREYEQYF. Written as DNA, the CDR3 is TGTGCCAGCAGCTTGTCGAGAGAATACGAGCAGTACTTC. The rearrangement uses TRBV11-2 and TRBJ2-7; unclear D gene. V was clipped by 3 bases and J by 4 bases, with 10 bases between them. This CDR3 region has 13 residues. Germline loops: CDR1 SGHAT, CDR2 FQNNGV. Drawing the rest from reference TRBV11-2 and TRBJ2-7, the complete variable domain is EAGVAQSPRYKIIEKRQSVAFWCNPISGHATLYWYQQILGQGPKLLIQFQNNGVVDDSQLPKDRFSAERLKGVDSTLKIQPAKLEDSAVYLCASSLSREYEQYFGPGTRLTVT.

This chain links TRBV7-8 with TRBJ1-2, with D tentatively TRBD1 (5 bases). V lost 3 bases and J lost 4, with 9 bases in between. This CDR3 comprises 13 residues. Germline V CDR1 and CDR2: SGHVS, FQNEAQ. CDR3 in DNA: TGTGCCAGCAGCTTGGGGGGATCCTATGGCTACACCTTC. Amino acids: CASSLGGSYGYTF.

V is TRBV19 and J is TRBJ2-2; 11 bases fit TRBD1. CDR3 length: 15 amino acids. With 4 bases clipped from V and 4 bases from J, the junction kept 2 bases outside the gene matches. CDR1 LNHDA and CDR2 SQIVND come from the germline V gene (reference sequence). The CDR3 region has the DNA TGTGCCAGTAGTACCGGGACAGGGGGCACCGGGGAGCTGTTTTTT. Its protein product is CASSTGTGGTGELFF.

This rearrangement joins TRBV27 to TRBJ2-5; maybe TRBD1 (6 bases). Per germline, CDR1 MNHEY and CDR2 SMNVEV (reference sequence). Trimming pared 1 base from V and 2 bases from J, leaving 17 bases between. The CDR3 totals 17 residues. CDR3 protein: CASSLLGTGHNQETQYF. CDR3 nucleotide sequence: TGTGCCAGCAGTTTATTAGGAACGGGACATAATCAAGAGACCCAGTACTTC.

The chain combines TRBV20-1 with TRBJ1-1; 7 positions match TRBD1. Germline V gene lookup returns CDR1 DFQATT and CDR2 SNEGSKA (reference sequence). V lost 3 bases to trimming and J lost 7 bases; unmatched junction nucleotides: 8. CDR3 size: 13 residues. The DNA for the CDR3 is TGCAGTGCTAGTAACTCCGGGACAGTTGAAGCTTTCTTT. Translation gives CSASNSGTVEAFF.

V gene TRBV10-3 combines with J gene TRBJ2-7; TRBD1 matches 9 bases. Germline CDR1 ENHRY, CDR2 SYGVKD. CDR3 length: 14 residues. V shed 5 bases and J 3 bases; nucleotides not matched to a gene: 5. CDR3 residues: CAISPGTGIYEQYF. DNA of the CDR3: TGTGCCATCAGTCCCGGGACAGGGATCTACGAGCAGTACTTC.